This T cell receptor beta chain came from a study of Ad26.COV2.S vaccination and SARS-CoV-2 variants. On the study more broadly: In the study, Ad26.COV2.S was injected intramuscularly once, or twice 56 days apart.

Treatment indicated: around 19 received Ad26.COV2.S at low or high dose, single or two shots; several received placebo; per-sample allocation not given. On day 63 after the first injection, vaccine and placebo recipients gave samples. The study, taken as a whole, reports: Vaccinated individuals (as opposed to placebo recipients) had higher spike-specific TCR breadth.

Trimming removed 5 bases from V and 8 bases from J, with 12 bases in between. Germline CDR1 reads SEHNR; CDR2 reads FQNEAQ (reference sequence). This CDR3 is built from 12 residues. Data came from immunoSEQ multiplex PCR; TCRdb stores just in-frame clones and leaves some out. The table shows some 290,000 clones, with 70% to 90% occurring only once. Comment on this clone: Its antigen is unknown.

This TCR derives from a person between 18 and 65 years old who received the Ad26.COV2.S COVID-19 vaccine or a placebo. This chain links TRBV7-9 with TRBJ1-2, with D tentatively TRBD1 (5 bases). Material: peripheral blood, obtained in a trial of Ad26.COV2.S vaccine versus placebo. The CDR3 region is CASSGHIRGYTF. The DNA of the CDR3 is TGTGCCAGCAGCGGACATATTCGGGGCTACACCTTC.